This TCR beta chain stems from a study of cytomegalovirus exposure and HLA in healthy donors. Study-wide points: Rare sequences made up most TCRs, while some public TCRs were found in many donors. Previous analysis showed most TCR beta V segments were productive about 87% or about 30% of the time. One later analysis reportedly identified an Asian-associated ancestry cluster that showed fewer N-insertions than the approximately 670-donor mean. Among TCR beta chains, those listed as cytomegalovirus-associated numbered over 150.

This clone was counted between two and nine times. Antigen unknown. 60 Vbeta and 13 Jbeta primers were used in PCR. The repertoire was sequenced with immunoSEQ multiplex PCR; TCRdb's copy has only in-frame clones and lacks some. The sample has around 130,000 clones, about three quarters seen once; the top ten hold approximately 2.6%. The germline CDR1 and CDR2 sequences are MGHDK and SYGVNS. This CDR3 spans 14 amino acids. V shed 5 bases, J shed 7 bases, and the junction held 10 bases outside the gene matches. The receptor comes from a woman aged 60-75 years in good health and CMV-seropositive. Sequenced material: PBMCs. This chain links TRBV25-1 with TRBJ1-2, with 7 bases aligning to TRBD1. CDR3 loop: CASSFSDPGGGYTF. The DNA of the CDR3 is TGTGCCAGCAGTTTCTCAGACCCAGGGGGTGGCTACACCTTC.